Following are 10 T cell receptor beta chains from one sample sequenced in a study of blood T cell repertoires in COVID-19. Here immunoSEQ multiplex PCR was the method, and the copy in TCRdb shows in-frame clones only, minus some. The data contain 150,000 or so clones, more than 75% of them singletons. The sample taken for sequencing was peripheral blood. These receptors were obtained from a human donor with acute or convalescent COVID-19. The donor label of this sample is uncertain.

The sample holds one count of this clone. This chain uses TRBV7-2 with TRBJ2-1, with 8 positions matching TRBD2. The CDR3 totals 14 residues. CDR1 is SGHTA and CDR2 is FQGNSA in the germline V gene. V shed 5 bases and J 7 bases; nucleotides not matched to a gene: 7. The CDR3 DNA reads as TGTGCCAGCAGCCCGGGGGGGGCTAGGAATGAGCAGTTCTTC. This codes for CASSPGGARNEQFF.

The genes are TRBV18 and TRBJ2-2; 8 bases line up with TRBD2. This CDR3 contains 16 residues. CDR1 is KGHSH, CDR2 LQKENI, per germline. Unmatched junction bases numbered 6, after V lost 2 bases and J lost 4 bases. The DNA of the CDR3 is TGTGCCAGCTCACCAAGTAGCGGGGTAATCACCGGGGAGCTGTTTTTT. It is translated as CASSPSSGVITGELFF.

The J gene is TRBJ2-5, the V gene TRBV3-1 (or the pseudogene TRBV3-2); TRBD2 matches at 16 bases. The CDR3 loop spans 16 amino acids. The trim removed 4 bases at V and 2 bases at J, leaving 1 base unmatched. The germline V gene has CDR1 LGHDT and CDR2 YNNKEL (reference sequence). Written as DNA, the CDR3 is TGTGCCAGCAGCCGGGGACTAGCGGGGGGGCAAGAGACCCAGTACTTC. It codes for CASSRGLAGGQETQYF.

The chain is built from TRBV7-9 and TRBJ2-5; maybe TRBD2 (5 bases). Deletions cut 2 bases from V and 3 bases from J, with 10 bases between. The germline gives CDR1 SEHNR, CDR2 FQNEAQ (reference sequence). This CDR3 has 14 amino acids. As DNA, the CDR3 is TGTGCCAGCAGCTTATCCGGGGTAGAAGAGACCCAGTACTTC. Its protein is CASSLSGVEETQYF.

This chain joins TRBV30 and TRBJ2-1; perhaps TRBD2 as D (6 bases). This CDR3 region has 15 residues. The V end lost 4 bases, the J end lost 0 bases, and 13 bases lay between the germline ends. Germline V gene lookup returns CDR1 GTSNPN and CDR2 SVGIG (reference sequence). CDR3 amino acids: CAWIGDLGSYNEQFF. The CDR3 bases are TGTGCCTGGATAGGGGACTTGGGCTCCTACAATGAGCAGTTCTTC.

This sequence joins TRBV2 and TRBJ2-5; 9 bases align to TRBD2. J was trimmed by 2 bases and V by 7 bases; bases with no gene match: 8. Germline CDR1 SNHLY, CDR2 FYNNEI. CDR3 length equals 15 residues. CDR3 coding DNA: TGTGCCAGCAAAAGGCTAGCGGGGATACAAGAGACCCAGTACTTC. Encoded protein: CASKRLAGIQETQYF.

The chain uses TRBV7-9 and TRBJ2-1; the D gene is possibly TRBD1 (5 bases). CDR1 is SEHNR, CDR2 FQNEAQ, per germline (reference sequence). This CDR3 spans 14 amino acids. Trimming shortened V by 0 bases and J by 7 bases, and 10 bases separated the two germline ends. The CDR3 is CASSLARQGNEQFF. In DNA form, the CDR3 reads TGTGCCAGCAGCTTAGCGCGTCAGGGTAATGAGCAGTTCTTC.

The chain recombines TRBV19 with TRBJ1-1, with 9 positions matching TRBD1. CDR3 length: 16 residues. CDR1 is LNHDA, CDR2 SQIVND, per germline (reference sequence). V trimming: 5 bases; J trimming: 4 bases; junction bases outside the gene matches: 11. The CDR3 bases are TGTGCCAGTAGTGTAGGACAGGGGAGGGGAGGCACTGAAGCTTTCTTT. Protein product: CASSVGQGRGGTEAFF.

V gene TRBV7-2 combines with J gene TRBJ1-4; D remains unclear. CDR1 and CDR2 from the germline V gene are SGHTA and FQGNSA. Trimming stripped 3 bases from V and 3 bases from J, with 5 bases between. CDR3 length: 13 residues. For the CDR3, the DNA is TGTGCCAGCAGCTTCTCCCCTAATGAAAAACTGTTTTTT. Its protein product is CASSFSPNEKLFF.

The DNA of the CDR3 is TGTGCCAGCTCGAGGCAGAGGAACCCTAATGAAAAACTGTTTTTT. Amino acid sequence: CASSRQRNPNEKLFF. The chain joins TRBV7-2 to TRBJ1-4; no clear D. Trimming shortened V by 8 bases and J by 3 bases, and 16 bases separated the two germline ends. The V gene's germline CDR1 is SGHTA and CDR2 FQGNSA. The CDR3 is 15 residues long.